These 6 T cell receptor beta chains were sequenced from one sample in a study of T cell responses to AZD1222 COVID-19 vaccine. Generated by immunoSEQ multiplex PCR, the TCRdb table keeps only in-frame clones and is missing some. Among roughly 190,000 clones listed, approximately 90% were seen once. The sequences come from peripheral blood, collected on day 0 of AZD1222 vaccination. The receptors derive from an adult in good health.

Of note for this clone: In the same sample, other DNA sequences code for this CDR3. This CDR3 reads CASSFGPHTDTQYF. DNA of the CDR3: TGTGCCAGCAGTTTCGGTCCACACACAGATACGCAGTATTTT. The chain has TRBV6-5 and TRBJ2-3; D not certain. Germline V CDR1 and CDR2: MNHEY, SVGAGI. Trimming stripped 4 bases from V and 2 bases from J, with 10 bases between. CDR3 length: 14 amino acids.

The chain joins TRBV7-2 to TRBJ2-1; D call uncertain. Looked up from germline, CDR1 is SGHTA and CDR2 is FQGNSA. V dropped 4 bases and J dropped 8 bases, with 12 bases sitting between them. The CDR3 is made up of 13 amino acids. CDR3 DNA: TGTGCCAGCAGCTCCCAGCCGTCCGATGAGCAGTTCTTC. It codes for CASSSQPSDEQFF.

The chain recombines TRBV2 with TRBJ1-2, with 7 bases that match TRBD1. V shed 11 bases and J 5 bases; nucleotides not matched to a gene: 11. The V gene's germline CDR1 is SNHLY and CDR2 FYNNEI. This CDR3 is 13 amino acids long. This chain's CDR3 is CAESTGRLYGYTF. DNA for the CDR3: TGTGCCGAGTCGACAGGGCGATTATATGGCTACACCTTC.

The chain has TRBV4-1 and TRBJ1-6; tentatively, D is TRBD1 (5 bases). The CDR3 is 16 residues long. Trimming removed 1 base at V and 7 bases at J, with 14 bases between. The germline gives CDR1 MGHRA, CDR2 YSYEKL. The CDR3 DNA reads as TGCGCCAGCAGCCAAGTCCCAGGGTCCGGAAATTCACCCCTCCACTTT. Protein sequence: CASSQVPGSGNSPLHF.

In regard to this clone: One end of the junction is discordant with germline, which a read error may explain. The rearrangement links TRBV5-4 to TRBJ2-7; the match to TRBD2 covers 9 bases. CDR1 is SGHNT, CDR2 YYREEE, per germline (reference sequence). The CDR3 consists of 15 residues. In nucleotides, the CDR3 is TGTGCCAGCAGCCAGACCGGGACTAGCTCCTCCGAGCAGTACTTC. This gives the protein CASSQTGTSSSEQYF.

This clone has only one observation. The chain employs TRBV27 and TRBJ1-2, with D unclear. The length of the CDR3 is 13 residues. The V end was cut by 6 bases, the J end by 4 bases, with 12 bases between. Germline CDR1 reads MNHEY; CDR2 reads SMNVEV (reference sequence). CDR3 region: CASSTLGSYGYTF. The CDR3 nucleotides are TGTGCCAGCAGCACACTAGGGAGCTATGGCTACACCTTC.